This entry is about one TCR beta chain. Per the germline V gene, CDR1 is GTSNPN and CDR2 is SVGIG (reference sequence). Trimming cost V 4 bases and J 5 bases, with 11 bases left between them. The CDR3 has 12 amino acids. Under the authors' procedure: By means of reference gene primer amplification, nucleated cell counts were estimated. The method was immunoSEQ multiplex PCR; TCRdb's version includes in-frame clones alone and lacks a portion of them. V and J calls and clone size are copied from that table; D and trimming were computed from the DNA. The sample has 80,000 to 95,000 clones; over 80% are singletons. The data derive from a study of blood T cell repertoires in COVID-19. Background on the study: The cDNA or gDNA used as material had been derived from T cells, B-cell-depleted T cells, or PBMCs.

This TCR came from a woman older than 75 with active or convalescent COVID-19. Sequencing was done on a sample of peripheral blood. This chain links TRBV30 with TRBJ1-2; D may be TRBD1 (6 bases). The DNA of the CDR3 is TGTGCCTGGACTGGGGGCGGGTATGGCTACACCTTC. Residues: CAWTGGGYGYTF.